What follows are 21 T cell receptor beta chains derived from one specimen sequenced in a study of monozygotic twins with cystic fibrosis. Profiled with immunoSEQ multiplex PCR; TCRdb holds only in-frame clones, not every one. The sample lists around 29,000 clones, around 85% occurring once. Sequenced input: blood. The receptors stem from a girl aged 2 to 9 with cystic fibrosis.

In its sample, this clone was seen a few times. The CDR3 protein is CASSSVDSLTEAFF. CDR3 in DNA: TGTGCCAGCAGTTCGGTCGACAGCCTCACTGAAGCTTTCTTT. V gene TRBV6-5 combines with J gene TRBJ1-1, with TRBD1 as a possible D gene (5 bases). Trimming shortened V by 4 bases and J by 4 bases, and 13 bases separated the two germline ends. Looked up from germline, CDR1 is MNHEY and CDR2 is SVGAGI. CDR3 size: 14 residues.

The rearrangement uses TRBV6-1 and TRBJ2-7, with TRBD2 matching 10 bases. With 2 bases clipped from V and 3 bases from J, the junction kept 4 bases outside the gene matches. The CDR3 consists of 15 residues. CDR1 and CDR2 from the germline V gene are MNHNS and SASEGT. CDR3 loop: CASSEIGLAVYEQYF. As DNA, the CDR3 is TGTGCCAGCAGTGAAATAGGACTAGCGGTCTACGAGCAGTACTTC.

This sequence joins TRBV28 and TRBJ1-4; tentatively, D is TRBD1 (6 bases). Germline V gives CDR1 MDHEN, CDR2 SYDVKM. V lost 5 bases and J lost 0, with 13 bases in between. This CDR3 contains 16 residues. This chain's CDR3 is CASSDGQTATNEKLFF. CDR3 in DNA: TGTGCCAGCAGTGATGGACAGACCGCAACTAATGAAAAACTGTTTTTT.

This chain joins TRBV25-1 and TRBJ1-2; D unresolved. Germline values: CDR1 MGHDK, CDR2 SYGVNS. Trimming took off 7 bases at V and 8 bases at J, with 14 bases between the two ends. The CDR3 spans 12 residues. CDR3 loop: CASNFEGWGYTF. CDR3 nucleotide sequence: TGTGCCAGCAACTTTGAGGGTTGGGGCTACACCTTC.

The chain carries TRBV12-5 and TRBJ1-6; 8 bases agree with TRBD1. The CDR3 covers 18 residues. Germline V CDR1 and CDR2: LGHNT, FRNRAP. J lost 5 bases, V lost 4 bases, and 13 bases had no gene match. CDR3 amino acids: CASGWTGWATGDNSPLHF. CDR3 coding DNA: TGTGCTAGTGGTTGGACAGGGTGGGCCACTGGGGATAATTCACCCCTCCACTTT.

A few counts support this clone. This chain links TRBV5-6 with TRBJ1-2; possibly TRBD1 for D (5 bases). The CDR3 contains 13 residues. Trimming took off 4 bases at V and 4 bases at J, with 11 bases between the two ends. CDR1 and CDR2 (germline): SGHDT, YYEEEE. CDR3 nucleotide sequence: TGTGCCAGCAGCCGAGGCGGGGGCTATGGCTACACCTTC. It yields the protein CASSRGGGYGYTF.

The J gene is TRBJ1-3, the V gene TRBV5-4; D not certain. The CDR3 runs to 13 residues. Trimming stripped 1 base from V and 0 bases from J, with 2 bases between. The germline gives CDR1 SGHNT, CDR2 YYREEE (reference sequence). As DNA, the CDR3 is TGTGCCAGCAGCTTGAGCTCTGGAAACACCATATATTTT. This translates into CASSLSSGNTIYF. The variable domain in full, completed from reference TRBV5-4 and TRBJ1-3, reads ETGVTQSPTHLIKTRGQQVTLRCSSQSGHNTVSWYQQALGQGPQFIFQYYREEENGRGNFPPRFSGLQFPNYSSELNVNALELDDSALYLCASSLSSGNTIYFGEGSWLTVV.

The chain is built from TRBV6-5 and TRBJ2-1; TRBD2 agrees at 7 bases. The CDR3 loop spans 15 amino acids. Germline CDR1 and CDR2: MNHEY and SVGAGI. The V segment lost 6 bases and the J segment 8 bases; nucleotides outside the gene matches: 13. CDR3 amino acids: CASRPLAGVFDEQFF. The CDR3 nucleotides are TGTGCCAGCAGACCCCTCGCGGGGGTCTTCGATGAGCAGTTCTTC.

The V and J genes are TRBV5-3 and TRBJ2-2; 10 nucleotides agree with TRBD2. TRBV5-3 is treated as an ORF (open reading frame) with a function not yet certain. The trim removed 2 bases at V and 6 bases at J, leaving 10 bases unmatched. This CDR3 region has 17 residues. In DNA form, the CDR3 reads TGTGCCAGAAGCTTAACCGGGACTAGCGTAATTCCCGGGGAGCTGTTTTTT. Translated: CARSLTGTSVIPGELFF.

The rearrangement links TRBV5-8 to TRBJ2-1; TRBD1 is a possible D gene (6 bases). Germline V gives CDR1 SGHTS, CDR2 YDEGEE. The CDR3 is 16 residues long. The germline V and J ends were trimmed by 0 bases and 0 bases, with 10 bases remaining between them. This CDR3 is CASSLGVRGSYNEQFF. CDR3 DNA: TGTGCCAGCAGCTTGGGAGTCAGGGGCTCCTACAATGAGCAGTTCTTC.

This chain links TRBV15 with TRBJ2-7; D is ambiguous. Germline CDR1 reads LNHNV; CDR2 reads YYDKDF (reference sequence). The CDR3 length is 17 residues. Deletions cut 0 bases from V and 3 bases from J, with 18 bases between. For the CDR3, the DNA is TGTGCCACCAGCAGAGATCAAGGCCCCATAAAGGGCTACGAGCAGTACTTC. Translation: CATSRDQGPIKGYEQYF.

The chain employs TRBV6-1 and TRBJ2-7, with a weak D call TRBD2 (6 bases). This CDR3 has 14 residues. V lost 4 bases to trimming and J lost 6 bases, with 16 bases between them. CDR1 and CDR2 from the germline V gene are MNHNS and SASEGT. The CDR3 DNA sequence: TGTGCCAGCAGTGGGGCCTCAGGGAGGACCGAGCAGTACTTC. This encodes CASSGASGRTEQYF.

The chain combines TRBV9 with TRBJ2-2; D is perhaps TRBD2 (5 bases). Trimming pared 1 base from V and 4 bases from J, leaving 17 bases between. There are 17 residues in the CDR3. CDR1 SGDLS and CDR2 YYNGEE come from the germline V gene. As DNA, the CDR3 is TGTGCCAGCAGCGTAAGAGGGTCAGTATCCCCCACCGGGGAGCTGTTTTTT. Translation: CASSVRGSVSPTGELFF.

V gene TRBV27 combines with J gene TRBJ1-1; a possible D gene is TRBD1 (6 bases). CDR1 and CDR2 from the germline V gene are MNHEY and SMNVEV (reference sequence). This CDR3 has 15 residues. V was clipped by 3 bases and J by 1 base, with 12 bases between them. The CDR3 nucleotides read TGTGCCAGCAGTTTTTATCCCAGGGGGAACACTGAAGCTTTCTTT. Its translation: CASSFYPRGNTEAFF.

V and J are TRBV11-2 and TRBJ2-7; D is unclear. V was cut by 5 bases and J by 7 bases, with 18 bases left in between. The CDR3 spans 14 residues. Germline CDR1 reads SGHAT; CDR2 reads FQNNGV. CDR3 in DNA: TGTGCCAGCAGCCCACTAAATAGGGAAACGGAGCAGTACTTC. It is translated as CASSPLNRETEQYF. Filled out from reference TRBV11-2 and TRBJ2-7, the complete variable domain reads EAGVAQSPRYKIIEKRQSVAFWCNPISGHATLYWYQQILGQGPKLLIQFQNNGVVDDSQLPKDRFSAERLKGVDSTLKIQPAKLEDSAVYLCASSPLNRETEQYFGPGTRLTVT.

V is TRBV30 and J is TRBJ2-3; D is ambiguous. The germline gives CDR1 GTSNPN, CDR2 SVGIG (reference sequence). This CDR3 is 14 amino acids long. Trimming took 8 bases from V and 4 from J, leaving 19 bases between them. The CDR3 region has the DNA TGTGCCGGGCCTTTGTTAGGTGGCGCAGATACGCAGTATTTT. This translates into CAGPLLGGADTQYF.

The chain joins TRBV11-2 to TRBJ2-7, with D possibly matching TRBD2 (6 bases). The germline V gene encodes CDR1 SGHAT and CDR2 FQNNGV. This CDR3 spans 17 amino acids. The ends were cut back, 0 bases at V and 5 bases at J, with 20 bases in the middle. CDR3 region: CASSLEGLSRSGNEQYF. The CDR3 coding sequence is TGTGCCAGCAGCTTAGAAGGACTATCCCGATCTGGGAACGAGCAGTACTTC.

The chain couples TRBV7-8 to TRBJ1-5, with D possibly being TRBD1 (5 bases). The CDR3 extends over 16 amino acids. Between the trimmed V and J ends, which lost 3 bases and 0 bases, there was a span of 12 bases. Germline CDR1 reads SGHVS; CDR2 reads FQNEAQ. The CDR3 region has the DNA TGTGCCAGCAGCTTCCTGGGGCTCGATAGCAATCAGCCCCAGCATTTT. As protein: CASSFLGLDSNQPQHF.

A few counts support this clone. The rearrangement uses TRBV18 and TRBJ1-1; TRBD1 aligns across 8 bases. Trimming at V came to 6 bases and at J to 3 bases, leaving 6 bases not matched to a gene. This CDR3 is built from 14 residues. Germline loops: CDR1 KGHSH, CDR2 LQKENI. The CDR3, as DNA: TGTGCCAGCTCCGACGACAGGGGCGACACTGAAGCTTTCTTT. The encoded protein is CASSDDRGDTEAFF.

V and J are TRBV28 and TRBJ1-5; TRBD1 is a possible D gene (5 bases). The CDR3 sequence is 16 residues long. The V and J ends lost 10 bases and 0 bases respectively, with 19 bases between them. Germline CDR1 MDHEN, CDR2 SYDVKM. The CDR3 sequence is CATREGAVDSNQPQHF. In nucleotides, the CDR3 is TGTGCCACCAGGGAGGGCGCCGTAGATAGCAATCAGCCCCAGCATTTT.

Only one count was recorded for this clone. The CDR3 loop reads CATSRAGDRGLTEAFF. In DNA, the CDR3 is TGTGCCACCAGCAGAGCTGGGGACAGGGGGCTCACTGAAGCTTTCTTT. The chain combines TRBV15 with TRBJ1-1; 12 bases are a match to TRBD1. V shed 1 base, J shed 4 bases, and the junction held 4 bases outside the gene matches. The length of the CDR3 is 16 residues. Per germline, CDR1 LNHNV and CDR2 YYDKDF (reference sequence).